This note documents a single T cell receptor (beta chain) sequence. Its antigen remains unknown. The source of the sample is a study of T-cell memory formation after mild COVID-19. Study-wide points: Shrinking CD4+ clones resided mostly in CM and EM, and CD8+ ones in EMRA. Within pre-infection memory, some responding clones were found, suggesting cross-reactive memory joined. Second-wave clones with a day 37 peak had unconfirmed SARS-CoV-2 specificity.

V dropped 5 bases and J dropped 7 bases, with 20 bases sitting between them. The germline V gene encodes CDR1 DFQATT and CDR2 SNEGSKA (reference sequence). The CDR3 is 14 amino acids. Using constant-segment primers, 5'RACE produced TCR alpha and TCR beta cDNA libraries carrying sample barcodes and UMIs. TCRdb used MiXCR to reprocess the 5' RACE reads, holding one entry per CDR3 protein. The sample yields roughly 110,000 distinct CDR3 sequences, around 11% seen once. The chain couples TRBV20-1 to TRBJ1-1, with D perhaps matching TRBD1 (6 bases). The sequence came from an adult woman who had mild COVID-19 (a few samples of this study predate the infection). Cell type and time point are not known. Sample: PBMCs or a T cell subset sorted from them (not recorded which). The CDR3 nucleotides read TGCAGTGCTCGAAGAGGGGGGGCGCCCGTTGAAGCTTTCTTT. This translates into CSARRGGAPVEAFF.